This T cell receptor beta chain was captured in a study of memory CD4+ T cells and cytomegalovirus serostatus. Notes on the study in general: The CMV-associated TCR signature appears largely within the CD4+ memory repertoire.

Germline loops: CDR1 SGHTA, CDR2 FQGTGA. This CDR3 contains 15 residues. V was pared by 4 bases and J by 1 base, with 0 bases of the junction left unmatched. Comments on this clone: As yet, its antigen is unknown.

Original processing methods: Out-of-frame sequences were removed, leaving 2,204,828 distinct TCRbeta sequences. Libraries were prepared by immunoSEQ multiplex PCR; TCRdb keeps only in-frame clonotypes and omits some of them. Clonal size and the V and J genes are those of that table, whereas D and trimming came from the DNA. The sample consists of 85,000 to 100,000 clones, roughly 80% of them appearing once. Single viable CD3+CD4+CD8-CD45RO+ cells were sorted as the memory CD4+ T cells. Source material: memory CD4+ T cells from blood. The chain combines TRBV7-3 with TRBJ2-2, with 10 bases fitting TRBD1. This TCR derives from an adult in good health and CMV-seropositive. CDR3 coding DNA: TGTGCCAGCAGCTGGGACAGGGGGAACACCGGGGAGCTGTTTTTT. Its translation: CASSWDRGNTGELFF. Full variable domain (rest looked up from reference TRBV7-3 and TRBJ2-2): GAGVSQTPSNKVTEKGKYVELRCDPISGHTALYWYRQSLGQGPEFLIYFQGTGAADDSGLPNDRFFAVRPEGSVSTLKIQRTERGDSAVYLCASSWDRGNTGELFFGEGSRLTVL.